The 29 T cell receptor beta chains below were found in one sample sequenced in a study of cytomegalovirus exposure and HLA in healthy donors. Primers included in the PCR were 60 Vbeta and 13 Jbeta primers. Using immunoSEQ multiplex PCR, the repertoire was profiled, and TCRdb retains in-frame clones only, with some absent. Among fewer than 130,000 clones listed, 60% to 80% were seen once. Sequencing was done on a sample of PBMCs. These receptor sequences come from a man aged 50 to 59 in good health and CMV-seropositive.

The chain is built from TRBV27 and TRBJ2-7, with 10 bases identical to TRBD1. Germline V lookup: CDR1 MNHEY, CDR2 SMNVEV (reference sequence). The CDR3 extends over 14 amino acids. V gave up 5 bases and J gave up 6 bases; unmatched junction bases: 7. This CDR3 reads CASSPRDRGREQYF. The CDR3 bases are TGTGCCAGCAGTCCCCGGGACAGGGGACGCGAGCAGTACTTC.

This clone was counted only a few times. This rearrangement joins TRBV5-1 to TRBJ1-2, with D perhaps matching TRBD1 (5 bases). From germline, CDR1 is SGHRS and CDR2 YFSETQ. The CDR3 has 15 residues. V shed 0 bases and J shed 3 bases, with 12 bases lying between them. Here the CDR3 reads CASSLVWGRDYGYTF. CDR3 sequence (DNA): TGCGCCAGCAGCTTGGTATGGGGCCGGGACTATGGCTACACCTTC.

The chain joins TRBV5-4 to TRBJ2-7, with D perhaps TRBD1 (6 bases). This CDR3 contains 14 residues. Germline CDR1 and CDR2: SGHNT and YYREEE (reference sequence). V was trimmed by 3 bases and J by 6 bases, leaving 16 bases between them. Written as DNA, the CDR3 is TGTGCCAGCAGCTCCCCGCGGGTGACAGGCGAGCAGTACTTC. This translates into CASSSPRVTGEQYF.

The chain links TRBV5-1 to TRBJ2-3; 10 positions match TRBD2. Germline CDR1 SGHRS, CDR2 YFSETQ. J lost 0 bases, V lost 4 bases, and 8 bases had no gene match. The CDR3 consists of 17 residues. The DNA of the CDR3 is TGCGCCAGCAGCCCACGGTATAGCGGGGGGAGCACAGATACGCAGTATTTT. This codes for CASSPRYSGGSTDTQYF. The variable domain in full, with the rest retrieved from reference TRBV5-1 and TRBJ2-3, is KAGVTQTPRYLIKTRGQQVTLSCSPISGHRSVSWYQQTPGQGLQFLFEYFSETQRNKGNFPGRFSGRQFSNSRSEMNVSTLELGDSALYLCASSPRYSGGSTDTQYFGPGTRLTVL.

This CDR3 is CASSTWDRESEGYTF. DNA of the CDR3: TGTGCCAGTAGTACATGGGACAGGGAATCGGAAGGCTACACCTTC. V usage is TRBV19 and J usage is TRBJ1-2; TRBD1 agrees at 9 bases. CDR1 is LNHDA, CDR2 SQIVND, per germline (reference sequence). This CDR3 is built from 15 residues. With 4 bases clipped from V and 8 bases from J, the junction kept 11 bases outside the gene matches.

The CDR3 spells CASNSQGQNTEAFF. As DNA, the CDR3 is TGTGCCAGCAATTCACAGGGACAGAACACTGAAGCTTTCTTT. V is TRBV6-6 and J is TRBJ1-1; TRBD1 is a possible D gene (6 bases). The CDR3 consists of 14 residues. CDR1 and CDR2 from the germline V gene are MNHNY and SVGAGI (reference sequence). V was shortened by 7 bases and J by 1 base, with 13 bases between the two germline ends.

The J gene is TRBJ1-2, the V gene TRBV5-4, with 10 bases fitting TRBD1. Losses at the gene ends were 2 bases for V and 6 bases for J; bases not matched to a gene: 10. There are 16 residues in the CDR3. Looked up from germline, CDR1 is SGHNT and CDR2 is YYREEE (reference sequence). Here the CDR3 reads CASSLAGQGPSDGYTF. CDR3 sequence (DNA): TGTGCCAGCAGCTTAGCGGGACAGGGGCCTAGCGATGGCTACACCTTC.

The chain links TRBV7-9 to TRBJ1-1, with 8 bases fitting TRBD1. CDR3 length equals 14 residues. The trim removed 3 bases at V and 4 bases at J, leaving 4 bases unmatched. The germline CDR1 and CDR2 sequences are SEHNR and FQNEAQ (reference sequence). The CDR3 DNA follows: TGTGCCAGCAGCTTGGACAGGGCAAGCACTGAAGCTTTCTTT. It codes for CASSLDRASTEAFF. Looking up the rest from reference TRBV7-9 and TRBJ1-1 gives the full variable domain: DTGVSQNPRHKITKRGQNVTFRCDPISEHNRLYWYRQTLGQGPEFLTYFQNEAQLEKSRLLSDRFSAERPKGSFSTLEIQRTEQGDSAMYLCASSLDRASTEAFFGQGTRLTVV.

CDR3 nucleotide sequence: TGTGCCAGCAGCCAAGATCCAGTAAGCTCTGGAAACACCATATATTTT. Protein sequence: CASSQDPVSSGNTIYF. J is TRBJ1-3 and V is TRBV4-2; D remains unclear. The CDR3 spans 16 residues. Germline loops: CDR1 LGHNA, CDR2 YNFKEQ. V was pared by 0 bases and J by 0 bases, with 9 bases between.

The chain uses TRBV5-1 and TRBJ1-6; 8 bases align to TRBD1. The CDR3 extends over 15 amino acids. With V trimmed by 4 bases and J by 7 bases, 7 bases remained unmatched. Looked up from germline, CDR1 is SGHRS and CDR2 is YFSETQ. The CDR3 spells CASSRAGGENSPLHF. CDR3 in DNA: TGCGCCAGCAGCAGAGCAGGGGGCGAGAATTCACCCCTCCACTTT.

This rearrangement joins TRBV6-5 to TRBJ1-2, with TRBD1 identical over 8 bases. The CDR3 loop spans 15 amino acids. V lost 5 bases, J lost 7 bases, and 12 bases stayed unmatched. Germline CDR1 MNHEY, CDR2 SVGAGI. The CDR3 DNA follows: TGTGCCAGCAGTAAGAGGACAGGGATGGTAGGTGGCTACACCTTC. Its translation is CASSKRTGMVGGYTF.

This clone was detected a few times. This rearrangement joins TRBV4-1 to TRBJ2-7; D uncertain. Trimming took 1 base from V and 2 from J, leaving 12 bases between them. There are 15 residues in the CDR3. Germline V gives CDR1 MGHRA, CDR2 YSYEKL. CDR3 protein: CASSQGGQNTYEQYF. The DNA of the CDR3 is TGCGCCAGCAGCCAAGGTGGTCAGAATACCTACGAGCAGTACTTC.

The chain has TRBV27 and TRBJ1-2; TRBD1 is a possible D gene (5 bases). Per germline, CDR1 MNHEY and CDR2 SMNVEV (reference sequence). V dropped 5 bases and J dropped 3 bases, with 25 bases sitting between them. CDR3 size: 18 residues. CDR3 sequence (DNA): TGTGCCAGCAGTAGTTTCCTATTTGGGGCATCCCCCCACTATGGCTACACCTTC. Protein product: CASSSFLFGASPHYGYTF.

This chain joins TRBV5-1 and TRBJ2-7; 11 positions match TRBD1. Germline CDR1 is SGHRS and CDR2 is YFSETQ. V shed 3 bases, J shed 5 bases, and the junction held 7 bases outside the gene matches. CDR3 length: 15 amino acids. CDR3 amino acids: CASSSTGTGGDEQYF. The CDR3 DNA follows: TGCGCCAGCAGCTCCACCGGGACAGGGGGGGACGAGCAGTACTTC.

The table lists this clone with a count of one. The chain links TRBV6-5 to TRBJ2-1; 10 bases are a match to TRBD2. Germline V gives CDR1 MNHEY, CDR2 SVGAGI. The CDR3 totals 14 residues. The V gene end was trimmed by 7 bases and the J gene end by 7 bases; junction bases not matched to a gene: 7. DNA of the CDR3: TGTGCCAGCACCAACCCGGGACTAGCGAATGAGCAGTTCTTC. This sequence encodes CASTNPGLANEQFF.

The chain combines TRBV14 with TRBJ1-2, with 7 bases that match TRBD1. V lost 4 bases, J lost 1 base, and 6 bases stayed unmatched. Germline assignment: CDR1 SGHDN and CDR2 FVKESK. The CDR3 has 15 residues. The CDR3 bases are TGTGCCAGCAGCCTCCGACAGGGATTTAACTATGGCTACACCTTC. It codes for CASSLRQGFNYGYTF.

The rearrangement uses TRBV2 and TRBJ1-4; possibly TRBD1 for D (6 bases). V gave up 7 bases and J gave up 8 bases, with 14 bases separating them. This CDR3 contains 13 residues. Per germline, CDR1 SNHLY and CDR2 FYNNEI. This chain's CDR3 is CASNRGGNEKLFF. The CDR3 nucleotides read TGTGCCAGCAATAGAGGGGGAAACGAAAAACTGTTTTTT.

The rearrangement links TRBV4-2 to TRBJ2-1; 11 bases are a match to TRBD2. Germline CDR1 reads LGHNA; CDR2 reads YNFKEQ. With 4 bases clipped from V and 8 bases from J, the junction kept 7 bases outside the gene matches. The length of the CDR3 is 15 residues. CDR3 sequence reads: CASSLRTSGWDEQFF. CDR3 nucleotides: TGTGCCAGCAGCCTTCGGACTAGCGGGTGGGATGAGCAGTTCTTC.

The V and J genes are TRBV28 and TRBJ1-2; 8 nucleotides agree with TRBD1. Germline-derived CDR1 and CDR2 are MDHEN and SYDVKM. This CDR3 has 14 residues. Trimming cost V 5 bases and J 4 bases; bases outside gene matches: 6. CDR3: CASSPSDRVYGYTF. The CDR3 nucleotides are TGTGCCAGCAGTCCATCGGACAGGGTCTATGGCTACACCTTC.

The table lists this clone with a few counts. Within the sample, other DNA sequences also encode this same CDR3. The chain couples TRBV18 to TRBJ2-2; no clear D gene. Trimming took 1 base from V and 0 from J, leaving 6 bases between them. The CDR3 runs 15 residues. Germline V gene data show CDR1 as KGHSH and CDR2 as LQKENI. CDR3 in DNA: TGTGCCAGCTCACCACGGGCCGCGAACACCGGGGAGCTGTTTTTT. Protein: CASSPRAANTGELFF.

V is TRBV14 and J is TRBJ2-5; 13 bases fit TRBD2. With V trimmed by 4 bases and J by 7 bases, 6 bases remained unmatched. The CDR3 sequence is 15 residues long. Germline V lookup: CDR1 SGHDN, CDR2 FVKESK. CDR3 coding DNA: TGTGCCAGCAGCCGGACTAGCGGGAGCGGGGTGACCCAGTACTTC. Residues: CASSRTSGSGVTQYF.

The rearrangement joins TRBV4-2 to TRBJ1-6; 10 bases line up with TRBD1. The germline gives CDR1 LGHNA, CDR2 YNFKEQ. The CDR3 totals 18 residues. V lost 2 bases, J lost 9 bases, and 13 bases stayed unmatched. The CDR3 spells CASSQPTAKGDRGSPLHF. CDR3 coding DNA: TGTGCCAGCAGCCAACCCACCGCGAAGGGGGACAGGGGTTCACCCCTCCACTTT.

The chain employs TRBV19 and TRBJ2-5; possible D gene TRBD1, 5 bases. The end of the DNA fits TRBJ2-7 better, so the J call may be wrong. Germline CDR1 LNHDA, CDR2 SQIVND (reference sequence). CDR3 length equals 13 residues. The CDR3 region is CASSIDPQGEQYF. Here the CDR3 DNA reads TGTGCCAGTAGTATAGATCCCCAGGGCGAGCAGTACTTC.

This chain connects TRBV18 to TRBJ2-7; D is undetermined. Germline V gene data show CDR1 as KGHSH and CDR2 as LQKENI. The CDR3 is made up of 11 amino acids. Trimming left V 4 bases short and J 4 bases short, with 5 bases between. In nucleotides, the CDR3 is TGTGCCAGCTCACAAACTTACGAGCAGTACTTC. Translating it yields CASSQTYEQYF.

The rearrangement links TRBV18 to TRBJ2-6; D might be TRBD2 (5 bases). Germline CDR1 reads KGHSH; CDR2 reads LQKENI. V was trimmed by 6 bases and J by 0 bases, leaving 18 bases between them. The CDR3 is made up of 18 amino acids. CDR3 protein: CASSFTRAATSGANVLTF. DNA of the CDR3: TGTGCCAGCTCCTTCACGAGGGCCGCGACCTCTGGGGCCAACGTCCTGACTTTC.

This clone was found once. The V call is TRBV14, the J call TRBJ2-5; D uncertain. Trimming cost V 5 bases and J 3 bases, with 10 bases left between them. This CDR3 comprises 13 residues. Germline loops: CDR1 SGHDN, CDR2 FVKESK. The CDR3 DNA follows: TGTGCCAGCAGCACGCGACTGGAAGAGACCCAGTACTTC. Translated: CASSTRLEETQYF.

This clone turned up a few times. The J gene is TRBJ1-2, the V gene TRBV18; 10 bases map to TRBD1. CDR3 size: 13 residues. The J segment lost 6 bases and the V segment lost 5 bases, leaving 3 bases of the junction unmatched. Germline V gives CDR1 KGHSH, CDR2 LQKENI. CDR3 nucleotide sequence: TGTGCCAGCTCAGCCGGGACAGGGGATGGCTACACCTTC. Translating gives CASSAGTGDGYTF.

The chain uses TRBV5-1 and TRBJ1-2; D is perhaps TRBD1 (6 bases). The germline V gene encodes CDR1 SGHRS and CDR2 YFSETQ. CDR3 size: 15 residues. Trimming shortened V by 4 bases and J by 2 bases, and 15 bases separated the two germline ends. The CDR3 DNA reads TGCGCCAGCAGCGTAGATGGACAGTTGAACTATGGCTACACCTTC. Translating gives CASSVDGQLNYGYTF.

The chain employs TRBV11-3 and TRBJ1-1; no clear D gene. Germline V gene data show CDR1 as SGHNT and CDR2 as YENEEA. V shed 3 bases and J shed 4 bases, with 9 bases lying between them. This CDR3 has 13 amino acids. The CDR3 region is CASSFSLGTEAFF. The CDR3 coding sequence is TGTGCCAGCAGCTTCTCCCTCGGCACTGAAGCTTTCTTT.